The TCR beta chain described here comes from a study of PD-1 blockade in classical Hodgkin lymphoma (dated by TCRdb to 2020 to 2021). Some background on the complete study: Nivolumab dosing was 3 mg/kg intravenously every 2 weeks, continuing until either disease progression or unacceptable toxicity. A peripheral blood immune signature of response to PD-1 blockade in classical Hodgkin lymphoma was defined using TCR beta sequencing and CyTOF.

V gives up 4 bases and J gives up 5 bases, and the segment between their germline ends measures 6 bases. The germline V gene encodes CDR1 SGHTS and CDR2 YDEGEE. The CDR3 holds 12 amino acids from the cysteine to the phenylalanine. Kept here is only the CDR3 DNA, which spans 36 bases and is read in frame from base 1. Genomic DNA was isolated using the Qiagen DNeasy kit from unsorted PBMCs as well as from negatively selected CD4+ and CD8+ fractions. Using primers that anneal to V and J segments, immunoSEQ multiplex PCR amplified the TCR beta CDR3 regions. A synthetic immune receptor repertoire was used to minimize amplification bias, and any residual bias was removed computationally once sequencing was done. The paper's processing steps were these. Custom Python scripts were used to quantify repertoire diversity as the Shannon entropy index. Unsorted, CD4+ and CD8+ repertoires were analyzed separately, except in combined analyses where CD4+ and CD8+ sequences were merged in silico. A clone counted as expanded when the clone's frequency after treatment rose at least 2-fold relative to C1D1, and clones undetected at baseline were given a pseudocount of 0.5. Singleton clones were defined as clones with 0 or 1 copy at C1D1, and non-singleton clones were defined as clones with 2 or more copies. By matching protein sequences in sorted samples from the same patient, clones expanded in unsorted samples were annotated as CD4+, CD8+ or unknown. Diversity changes from C1D1 to C4D1 were tested in paired samples using Wilcoxon tests. What TCRdb holds here is the immuneACCESS table cut down to in-frame rearrangements. Part of the clones is not present; checked against another copy, under half of the missing clones reflect an unresolved V gene, and the others are unexplained. V, J and clone size were drawn from that table, and D and trimming were deduced from the DNA. The sample table holds over 25,000 clones, of which about 81% were seen once. Of the sample, around a third is held by the ten largest clones.

General conclusions and limits of the study: Trial patients achieving complete response had baseline diversity similar to newly diagnosed patients, whereas partial responders and progressors had significantly lower diversity. The study covered only a single clinical trial cohort, and the causes of the repertoire differences, possibly disease activity or prior therapy, were still not defined. CD4+ but not CD8+ TCR diversity rose significantly by C4D1 (p=0.0027 vs p=0.16), most apparent in complete responders (p=0.02). Patients starting nivolumab less than 1 year after ASCT had lower diversity and were excluded from later analyses to avoid confounding by immune reconstitution. Newly diagnosed patients were reported to have lower baseline TCR diversity than healthy donors, and relapsed/refractory patients were reported to have lower baseline TCR diversity still.

The sample's time point label is to be understood as: cycle 2 day 1 (C2D1) of nivolumab. All trial patients had relapsed after autologous stem cell transplantation, with cohorts A, B and C differing in prior brentuximab vedotin exposure. The trial cohort comprised some 60 patients with relapsed/refractory classical Hodgkin lymphoma whose best overall responses were complete response, partial response or progressive disease. Trial patients were treated with single-agent nivolumab in the multi-cohort phase II CheckMate 205 trial. An independent review committee assessed best overall response by applying the 2007 International Working Group response criteria. Trial PBMCs were collected just before the start of nivolumab (C1D1) and during therapy at cycle 2 day 1 and cycle 4 day 1. After peripheral blood was drawn into 8 mL Vacutainer Cell Preparation Tubes, PBMCs were isolated by centrifugation and then cryopreserved.

With respect to this clone: There is no known antigen for this receptor. Base qualities were left out, and no much larger clone turns up one base away.

The TCR originated in a human donor with classical Hodgkin lymphoma. The chain is assembled from TRBV5-8 and TRBJ1-4; the D gene is unclear. Sample: peripheral blood mononuclear cells (PBMCs), taken before the second cycle of nivolumab. The CDR3 loop reads CASSPVNEKLFF. The DNA is as follows: TGTGCCAGCAGCCCAGTAAATGAAAAACTGTTTTTT.